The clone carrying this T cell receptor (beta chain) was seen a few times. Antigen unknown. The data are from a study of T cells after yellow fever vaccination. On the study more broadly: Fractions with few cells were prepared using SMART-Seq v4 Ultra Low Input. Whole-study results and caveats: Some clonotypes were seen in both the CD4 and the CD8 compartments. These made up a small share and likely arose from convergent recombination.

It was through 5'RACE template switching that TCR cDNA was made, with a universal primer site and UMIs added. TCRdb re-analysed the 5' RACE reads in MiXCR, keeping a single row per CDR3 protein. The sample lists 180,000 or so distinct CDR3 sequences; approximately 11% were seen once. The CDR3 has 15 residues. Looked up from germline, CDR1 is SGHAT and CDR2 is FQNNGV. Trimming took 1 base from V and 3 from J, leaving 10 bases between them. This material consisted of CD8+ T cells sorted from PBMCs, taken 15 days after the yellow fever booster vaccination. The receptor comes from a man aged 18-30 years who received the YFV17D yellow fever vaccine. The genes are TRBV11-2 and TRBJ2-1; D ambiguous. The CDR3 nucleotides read TGTGCCAGCAGCTTAGTCCCTGTCGGCTACAATGAGCAGTTCTTC. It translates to CASSLVPVGYNEQFF.